The clone carrying this TCR beta chain was seen a single time. What it binds is not known. This sample was taken from a study of CD8 T cells in ankylosing spondylitis. Study findings and constraints: According to the report, clones linked to the disease were significantly enriched in matched synovial fluid samples taken from ankylosing spondylitis patients. Ankylosing spondylitis blood seemed to carry a telltale TCR beta motif made of about 8 highly homologous variants.

This CDR3 region has 19 residues. J lost 3 bases, V lost 4 bases, and 16 bases had no gene match. The germline V gene has CDR1 SGHRS and CDR2 YFSETQ. Making use of molecular barcodes, quantitative 5'-RACE generated TCR beta libraries. TCRdb itself ran the 5' RACE reads through MiXCR, one entry per CDR3 protein. The sample yields some 240,000 distinct CDR3 sequences, 24% seen once. The sequence was collected from a male donor with ankylosing spondylitis or in good health (not recorded which). The chain is built from TRBV5-1 and TRBJ2-7; 13 nucleotides agree with TRBD2. The source material was blood, either unsorted or a sorted T cell fraction (not recorded which). The CDR3 loop is CASSRRTSGGQFGYYEQYF. CDR3 DNA sequence: TGCGCCAGCAGCCGAAGGACTAGCGGGGGACAATTCGGGTACTACGAGCAGTACTTC.